This T cell receptor (beta chain) was captured in a study of CXCR3-negative and CXCR3-positive naive CD8 T cells. With regard to this clonotype: The antigen is not known.

Whole-study findings and limits: Sequencing showed both naive subsets with comparably high diversity, and memory CD8+ cells much lower. CXCR3-negative naive cells had less hydrophobic TRB CDR3s than did CXCR3-positive naive cells. TRB CDR3 properties served as the basis for inferring TCR strength, and surface CD5 was comparable between naive subsets.

This CDR3 has 14 amino acids. The germline V gene has CDR1 MNHEY and CDR2 SMNVEV (reference sequence). The TRB cDNA libraries were prepared by 5' RACE with UMI labels. TCRdb processed the 5' RACE reads again and assigns one entry to each CDR3 protein, with no DNA. The table gives 50,000 to 60,000 distinct CDR3 sequences; the top ten clones make up about 0.4% of it. The chain is built from TRBV27 and TRBJ2-7. The material sequenced was naive CXCR3- CD8+ T cells from blood. The subset is: CD45RO-CCR7+CD27+CD95- naive CD8+ T cells lacking CXCR3 (TNR3-). The sequence derives from a human donor in good health. Some clones in this sample may be carry-over from other donors' samples. CDR3: CASSLNDASYEQYF.